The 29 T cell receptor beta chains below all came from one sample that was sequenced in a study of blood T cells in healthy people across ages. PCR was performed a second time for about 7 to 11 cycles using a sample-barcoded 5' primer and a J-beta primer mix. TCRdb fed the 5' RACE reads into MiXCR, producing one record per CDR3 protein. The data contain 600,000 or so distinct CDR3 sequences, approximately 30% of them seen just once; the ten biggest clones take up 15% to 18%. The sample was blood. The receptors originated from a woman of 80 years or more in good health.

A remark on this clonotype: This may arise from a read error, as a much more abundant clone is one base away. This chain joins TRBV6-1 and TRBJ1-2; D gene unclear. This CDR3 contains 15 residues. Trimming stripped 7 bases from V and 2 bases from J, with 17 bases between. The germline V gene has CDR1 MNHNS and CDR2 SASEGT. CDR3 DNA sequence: TGTGCCAGCACCGTGGGAGAGGGCAGGAACTATGGCTACACCTTC. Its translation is CASTVGEGRNYGYTF.

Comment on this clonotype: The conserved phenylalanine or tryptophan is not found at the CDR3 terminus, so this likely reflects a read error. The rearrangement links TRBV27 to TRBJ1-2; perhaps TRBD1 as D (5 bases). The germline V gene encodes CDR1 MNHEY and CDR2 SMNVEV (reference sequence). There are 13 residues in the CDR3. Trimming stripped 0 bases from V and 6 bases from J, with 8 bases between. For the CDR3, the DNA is TGTGCCAGCAGTTTATCCGGGACCCATGGCTACACCTTA. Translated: CASSLSGTHGYTL.

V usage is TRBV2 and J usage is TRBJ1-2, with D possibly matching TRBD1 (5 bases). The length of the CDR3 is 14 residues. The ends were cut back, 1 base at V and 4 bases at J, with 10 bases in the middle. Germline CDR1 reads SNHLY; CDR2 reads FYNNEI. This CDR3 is CASSEDRGSYGYTF. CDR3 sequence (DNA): TGTGCCAGCAGTGAAGACCGGGGGTCCTATGGCTACACCTTC.

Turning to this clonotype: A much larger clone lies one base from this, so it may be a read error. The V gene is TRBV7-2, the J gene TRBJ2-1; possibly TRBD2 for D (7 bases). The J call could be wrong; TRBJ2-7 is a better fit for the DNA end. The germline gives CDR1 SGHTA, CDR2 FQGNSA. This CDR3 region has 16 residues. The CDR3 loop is CASSLRGGGLYNEQYF. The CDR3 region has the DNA TGTGCCAGCAGCTTGCGGGGCGGGGGCCTTTACAATGAGCAGTACTTC.

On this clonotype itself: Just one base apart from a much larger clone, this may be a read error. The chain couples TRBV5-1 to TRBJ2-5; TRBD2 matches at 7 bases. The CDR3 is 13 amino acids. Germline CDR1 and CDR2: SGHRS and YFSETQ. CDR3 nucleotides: TGCGTCAGCTTCGAAGAGCGGGGAGGGACCCAGTACTTC. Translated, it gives CVSFEERGGTQYF.

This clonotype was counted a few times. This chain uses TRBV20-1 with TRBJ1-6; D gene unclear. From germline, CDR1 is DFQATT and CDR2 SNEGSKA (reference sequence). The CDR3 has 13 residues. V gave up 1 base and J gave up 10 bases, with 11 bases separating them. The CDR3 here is CSARGEGNSPLHF. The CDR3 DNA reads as TGCAGTGCTAGAGGTGAGGGAAACTCACCCCTCCACTTT.

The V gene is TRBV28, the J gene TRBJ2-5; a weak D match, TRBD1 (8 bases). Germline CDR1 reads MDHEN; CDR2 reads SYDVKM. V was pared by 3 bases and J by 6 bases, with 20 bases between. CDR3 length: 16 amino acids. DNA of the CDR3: TGTGCCAGCAGTTTGGGAGGGGACAGGAGCAAGAAGACCCAGTACTTC. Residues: CASSLGGDRSKKTQYF.

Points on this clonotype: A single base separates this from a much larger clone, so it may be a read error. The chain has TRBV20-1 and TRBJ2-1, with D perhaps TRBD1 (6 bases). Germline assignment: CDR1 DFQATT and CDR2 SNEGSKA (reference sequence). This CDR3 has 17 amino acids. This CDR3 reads CRARDRISNHRENEQFF. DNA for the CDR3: TGCAGGGCTAGAGATAGGATCTCTAACCACAGGGAAAATGAGCAGTTCTTC.

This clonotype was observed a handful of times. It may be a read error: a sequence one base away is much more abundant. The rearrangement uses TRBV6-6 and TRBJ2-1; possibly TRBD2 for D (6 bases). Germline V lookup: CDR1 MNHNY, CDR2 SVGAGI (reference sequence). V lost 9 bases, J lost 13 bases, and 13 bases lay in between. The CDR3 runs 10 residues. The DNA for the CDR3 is TGTGCCAGTGCTCGGGAGACCCAGTTCTTC. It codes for CASARETQFF.

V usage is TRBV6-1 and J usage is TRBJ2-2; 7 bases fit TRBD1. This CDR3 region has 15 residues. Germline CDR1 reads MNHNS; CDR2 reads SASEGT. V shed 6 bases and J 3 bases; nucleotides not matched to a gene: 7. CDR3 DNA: TGTGCCAGCAGACTTGACAGGGCATACACCGGGGAGCTGTTTTTT. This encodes CASRLDRAYTGELFF.

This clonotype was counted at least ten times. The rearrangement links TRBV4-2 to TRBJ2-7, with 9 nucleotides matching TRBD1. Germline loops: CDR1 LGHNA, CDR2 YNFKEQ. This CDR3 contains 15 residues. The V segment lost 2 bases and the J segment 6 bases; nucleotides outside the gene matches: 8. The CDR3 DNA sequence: TGTGCCAGCAGCCAACCCGACAGGGGGGCAAGCGAGCAGTACTTC. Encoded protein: CASSQPDRGASEQYF.

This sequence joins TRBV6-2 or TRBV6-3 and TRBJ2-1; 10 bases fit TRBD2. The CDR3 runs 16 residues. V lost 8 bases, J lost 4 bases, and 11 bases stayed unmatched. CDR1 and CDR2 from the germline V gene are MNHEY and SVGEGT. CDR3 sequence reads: CASRGGGSGGYNEQFF. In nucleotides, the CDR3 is TGTGCCAGCCGAGGGGGAGGTAGCGGGGGGTACAATGAGCAGTTCTTC.

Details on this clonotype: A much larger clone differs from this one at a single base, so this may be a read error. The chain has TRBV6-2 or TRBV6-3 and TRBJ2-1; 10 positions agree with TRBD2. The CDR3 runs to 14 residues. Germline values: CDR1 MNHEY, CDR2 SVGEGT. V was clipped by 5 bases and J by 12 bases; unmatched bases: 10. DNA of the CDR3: TGTGCCAGCAGTCTAGCGGGGGCTCGGGTTGGGCAGTTCTTC. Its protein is CASSLAGARVGQFF.

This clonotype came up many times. CDR3 sequence (DNA): TGTGCCAGCAGATCTGGAGGGAACTACGAGCAGTACTTC. It specifies CASRSGGNYEQYF. The V and J genes are TRBV14 and TRBJ2-7, with D maybe TRBD2 (6 bases). The CDR3 loop spans 13 amino acids. V dropped 6 bases and J dropped 3 bases, with 12 bases sitting between them. Germline loops: CDR1 SGHDN, CDR2 FVKESK.

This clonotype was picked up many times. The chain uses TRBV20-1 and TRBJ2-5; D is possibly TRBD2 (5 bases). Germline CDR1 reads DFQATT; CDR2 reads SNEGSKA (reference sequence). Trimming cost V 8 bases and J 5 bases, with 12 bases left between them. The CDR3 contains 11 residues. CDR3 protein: CSHNPGETQYF. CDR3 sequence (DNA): TGCAGTCACAACCCGGGGGAGACCCAGTACTTC.

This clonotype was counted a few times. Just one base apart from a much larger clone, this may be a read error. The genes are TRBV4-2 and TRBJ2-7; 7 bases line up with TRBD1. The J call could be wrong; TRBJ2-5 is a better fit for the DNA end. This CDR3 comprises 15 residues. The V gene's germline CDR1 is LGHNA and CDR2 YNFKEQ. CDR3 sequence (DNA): TGTGCCAGCAGCCAAGAAGGAGCGGCAGGGGGGACCCAGTACTTC. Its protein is CASSQEGAAGGTQYF.

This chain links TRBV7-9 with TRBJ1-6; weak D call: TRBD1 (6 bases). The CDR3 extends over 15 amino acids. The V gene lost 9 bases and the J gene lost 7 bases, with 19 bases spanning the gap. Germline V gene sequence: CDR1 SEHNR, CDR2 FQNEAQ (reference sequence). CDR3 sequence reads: CASSRTQGGNSPLHF. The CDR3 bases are TGTGCCAGTAGCCGCACACAGGGCGGGAATTCACCCCTCCACTTT.

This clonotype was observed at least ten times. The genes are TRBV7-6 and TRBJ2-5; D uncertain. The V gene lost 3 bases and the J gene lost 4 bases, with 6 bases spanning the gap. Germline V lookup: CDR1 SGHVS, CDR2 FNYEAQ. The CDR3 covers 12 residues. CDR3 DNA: TGTGCCAGCAGCTTTCACAGAGAGACCCAGTACTTC. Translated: CASSFHRETQYF. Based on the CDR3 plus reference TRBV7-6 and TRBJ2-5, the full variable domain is GAGVSQSPRYKVTKRGQDVALRCDPISGHVSLYWYRQALGQGPEFLTYFNYEAQQDKSGLPNDRFSAERPEGSISTLTIQRTEQRDSAMYRCASSFHRETQYFGPGTRLLVL.

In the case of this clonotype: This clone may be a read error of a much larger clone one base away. The DNA for the CDR3 is TGCAGTGCCTCCAGAGGGGGGTGGGGAAATGGCTACACCTTC. Translated, it gives CSASRGGWGNGYTF. The chain uses TRBV20-1 and TRBJ1-2; TRBD1 might be the D (6 bases). V gave up 6 bases and J gave up 6 bases, with 20 bases separating them. Germline loops: CDR1 DFQATT, CDR2 SNEGSKA (reference sequence). CDR3 length equals 14 residues.

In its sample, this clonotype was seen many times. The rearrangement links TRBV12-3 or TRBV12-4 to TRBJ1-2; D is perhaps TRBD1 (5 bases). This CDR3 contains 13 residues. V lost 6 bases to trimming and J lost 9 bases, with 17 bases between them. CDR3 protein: CASRGDSAGSYTF. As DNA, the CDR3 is TGTGCCAGCAGAGGGGATTCGGCGGGTAGCTACACCTTC.

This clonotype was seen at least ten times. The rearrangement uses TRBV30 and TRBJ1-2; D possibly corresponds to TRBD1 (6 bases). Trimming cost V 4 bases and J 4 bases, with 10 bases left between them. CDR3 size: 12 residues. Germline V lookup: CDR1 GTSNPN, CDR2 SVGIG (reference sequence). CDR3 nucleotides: TGTGCCTGGACCGGACAGATCTATGGCTACACCTTC. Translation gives CAWTGQIYGYTF.

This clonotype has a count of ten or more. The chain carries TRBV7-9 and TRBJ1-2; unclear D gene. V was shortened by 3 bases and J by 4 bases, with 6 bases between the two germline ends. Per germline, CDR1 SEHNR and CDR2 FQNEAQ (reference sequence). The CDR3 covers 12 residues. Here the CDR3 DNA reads TGTGCCAGCAGCTTCGATAGCTATGGCTACACCTTC. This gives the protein CASSFDSYGYTF.

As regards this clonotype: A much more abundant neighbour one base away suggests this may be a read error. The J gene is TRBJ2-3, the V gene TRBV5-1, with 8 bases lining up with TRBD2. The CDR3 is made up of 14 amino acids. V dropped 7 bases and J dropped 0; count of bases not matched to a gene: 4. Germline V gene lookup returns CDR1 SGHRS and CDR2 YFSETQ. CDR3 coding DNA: TGCGCCAGCGGCGGGGGGCCGAGCACAGATACGCAGTATTTT. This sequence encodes CASGGGPSTDTQYF. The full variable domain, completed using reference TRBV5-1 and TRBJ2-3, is KAGVTQTPRYLIKTRGQQVTLSCSPISGHRSVSWYQQTPGQGLQFLFEYFSETQRNKGNFPGRFSGRQFSNSRSEMNVSTLELGDSALYLCASGGGPSTDTQYFGPGTRLTVL.

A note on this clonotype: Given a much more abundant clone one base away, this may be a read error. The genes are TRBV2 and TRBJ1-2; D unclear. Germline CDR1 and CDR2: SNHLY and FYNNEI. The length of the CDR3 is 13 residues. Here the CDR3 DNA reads TGTGCCAGCAGTGAAAACCCGAACTATGACTACACCTTC. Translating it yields CASSENPNYDYTF.

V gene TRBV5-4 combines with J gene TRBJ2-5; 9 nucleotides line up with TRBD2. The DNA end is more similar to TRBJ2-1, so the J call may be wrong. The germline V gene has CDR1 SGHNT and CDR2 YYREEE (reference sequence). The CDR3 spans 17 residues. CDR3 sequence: CASSSSSGGIRQETQFF. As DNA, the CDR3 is TGTGCCAGCAGCTCAAGTAGCGGGGGCATCAGACAAGAGACCCAGTTCTTC.

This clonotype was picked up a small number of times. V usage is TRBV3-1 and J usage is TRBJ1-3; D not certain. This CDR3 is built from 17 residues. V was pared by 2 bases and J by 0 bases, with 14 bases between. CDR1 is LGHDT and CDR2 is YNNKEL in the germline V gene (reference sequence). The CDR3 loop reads CASSQYLRLGSGNTIYF. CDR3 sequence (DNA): TGTGCCAGCAGCCAATATCTTCGCCTGGGCTCTGGAAACACCATATATTTT. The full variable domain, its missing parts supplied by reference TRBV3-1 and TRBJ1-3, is DTAVSQTPKYLVTQMGNDKSIKCEQNLGHDTMYWYKQDSKKFLKIMFSYNNKELIINETVPNRFSPKSPDKAHLNLHINSLELGDSAVYFCASSQYLRLGSGNTIYFGEGSWLTVV.

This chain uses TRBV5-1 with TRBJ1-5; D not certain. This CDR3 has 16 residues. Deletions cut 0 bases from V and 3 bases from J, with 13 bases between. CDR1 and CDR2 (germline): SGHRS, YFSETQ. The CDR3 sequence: CASSLDPDRYNQPQHF. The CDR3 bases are TGCGCCAGCAGCTTGGATCCGGACCGATACAATCAGCCCCAGCATTTT. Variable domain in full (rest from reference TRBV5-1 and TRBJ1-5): KAGVTQTPRYLIKTRGQQVTLSCSPISGHRSVSWYQQTPGQGLQFLFEYFSETQRNKGNFPGRFSGRQFSNSRSEMNVSTLELGDSALYLCASSLDPDRYNQPQHFGDGTRLSIL.

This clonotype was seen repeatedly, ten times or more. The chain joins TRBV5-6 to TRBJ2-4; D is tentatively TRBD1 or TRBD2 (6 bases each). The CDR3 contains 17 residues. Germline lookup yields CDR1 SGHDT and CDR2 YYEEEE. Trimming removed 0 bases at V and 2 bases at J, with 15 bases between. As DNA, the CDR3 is TGTGCCAGCAGCTTGGTAGGCTTCGGGGGCTCCAAAAACATTCAGTACTTC. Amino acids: CASSLVGFGGSKNIQYF.

The CDR3 reads CASQSAGGSYNEQFF. The CDR3 region has the DNA TGTGCCTCCCAGTCCGCCGGGGGTTCCTACAATGAGCAGTTCTTC. The rearrangement joins TRBV5-4 to TRBJ2-1, with a tentative D call TRBD2 (6 bases). The CDR3 has 15 amino acids. Trimming pared 10 bases from V and 1 base from J, leaving 18 bases between. Germline loops: CDR1 SGHNT, CDR2 YYREEE (reference sequence). Full variable domain (rest looked up from reference TRBV5-4 and TRBJ2-1): ETGVTQSPTHLIKTRGQQVTLRCSSQSGHNTVSWYQQALGQGPQFIFQYYREEENGRGNFPPRFSGLQFPNYSSELNVNALELDDSALYLCASQSAGGSYNEQFFGPGTRLTVL.